The rows below give T cell receptor beta chains drawn from one sample of a study of CD8 T cell repertoires and HIV-1 epitope variants. No antigen has been assigned to these receptors. The data were produced by immunoSEQ multiplex PCR, yet TCRdb's version contains in-frame clones alone and is incomplete. The sample records about 3,200 clones, roughly three fifths being singletons. Input material: cultured CD8+ T cells derived from PBMCs. The source of these receptors is a male donor with HIV. The CDR3 runs from the conserved cysteine through the conserved F or W. The size of a clone is reported for some rows only, either as once, few or many, or as a class for expanded clones.

clone size | V gene | CDR3 protein
. | TRBV18 | CASSLAGSQETQYF
few | TRBV4-3 | CASSQVVGQTVAEAFF
few | TRBV27 | CASRPTTSGRASTDTQYF
once | TRBV10-2 | CASSDGNSESFTDTQYF
few | TRBV5-4 | CASSLWTGLGNEQFF
. | TRBV28 | CASSLLAGDYVSTDTQYF
. | TRBV7-9 | CASSLDRYQETQYF
few | TRBV7-6 | CASSLFGGVSYNEQFF
. | TRBV5-6 | CASSLWGGNQPQHF
. | TRBV27 | CASSSGPTAYEQYF
. | TRBV29-1 | CSVGPGTYNYGYTF
. | TRBV7-7 | CASSPDGSTDTQYF
. | TRBV2 | CASSAGQFYEQYF
. | TRBV28 | CASSFIGTPRISGYTF
. | TRBV5-6 | CASSPLTLEGLRNEQFF
. | TRBV29-1 | CSVGQGASEQYF
. | TRBV9 | CASSVSPGGPRPPEQFF
. | TRBV7-8 | CASSLWAGGLQNIQYF
few | TRBV6-1 | CASTLTVLSGNTIYF
. | TRBV25-1 | CASSEFGQGADTQYF
once | TRBV6-1 | CASSESGGPKNIQYF
large | TRBV4-3 | CASSQDSTGNIATNEKLFF
. | TRBV28 | CASSLGYEQYF
few | TRBV11-3 | CASSLAGYSNQPQHF
few | TRBV15 | CATSRVRGPYEQYF
. | TRBV11-2 | CASSGVGSYEQYF
. | TRBV28 | CASSPPAGISSYEQYF
few | TRBV5-4 | CASSQPGTTNGETQYF
few | TRBV7-2 | CASSLDATGYTEAFF
. | TRBV5-1 | CASSFYSGRRGETQYF
few | TRBV29-1 | CSVAAGELTYNEQFF
. | TRBV5-1 | CASSLPSDTQYF
. | TRBV5-6 | CASSPGGGDSTEAFF
. | TRBV27 | CASRPSPAAGANVLTF
. | TRBV7-2 | CASSLGTTTYEQYF
. | TRBV28 | CASSKPLGFNEQFF